This TCR beta chain originates from a study of regulatory T cells in long-lasting Graves disease. Study-wide findings and caveats: The study found TRBV28, TRBJ1-2 and TRBJ2-5 favored in persistent disease. Lower TCR diversity characterized persistent Graves' patients relative to newly diagnosed patients.

Sequencing libraries for TCR beta were prepared with iRepertoire HTBI primers and Arm-PCR of CDR3 regions. TCRdb used MiXCR to reprocess the multiplex PCR reads, holding one entry per CDR3 protein. This table has some 330,000 distinct CDR3 sequences, roughly 10% appearing once. This clonotype has more than one count but fewer than ten. Antigen unknown. Germline V gene data show CDR1 as SGHRS and CDR2 as YFSETQ. The CDR3 extends over 15 amino acids. Deletions cut 2 bases from V and 5 bases from J, with 16 bases between. Time point defined: newly diagnosed GD, antithyroid drugs for less than 3 months. Extracted PBMC RNA gave rise to the TCR library. These data were also reused for a study on T cells in Graves' hyperthyroidism and ophthalmopathy. That study adds: Uncontrolled infection, other autoimmune disease, pregnancy or lactation led to exclusion.

The chain joins TRBV5-1 to TRBJ1-1; D perhaps matches TRBD1 (6 bases). Here the sequenced sample was peripheral blood mononuclear cells (PBMCs), taken at new diagnosis, from a patient treated with antithyroid drugs. The TCR was taken from a woman in her late teens or twenties with Graves disease. In nucleotides, the CDR3 is TGCGCCAGCAGCTTTAGTGGCAGGGGTGGAACTGAAGCTTTCTTT. This gives the protein CASSFSGRGGTEAFF.